The 5 T cell receptor beta chains reported below all come from one sample, sequenced in a study of T cells in Graves' hyperthyroidism and ophthalmopathy. The investigators amplified TCR beta CDR3 regions from RNA transcripts. First-round RT-PCR of the TCR CDR3 relied on the HTBI primer set. TCRdb fed the multiplex PCR reads into MiXCR, producing one record per CDR3 protein. Counted here are 550,000 to 600,000 distinct CDR3 sequences, under 60% occurring once; the ten biggest clones make up around 17%. The sequenced material came from peripheral blood or thyroid tissue (not recorded which). The receptors here all came from an adult woman with Graves' disease, either hyperthyroidism or ophthalmopathy (not recorded which).

J is TRBJ2-7 and V is TRBV25-1; D is uncertain. The CDR3 sequence is 13 residues long. V was trimmed by 5 bases and J by 6 bases, leaving 14 bases between them. CDR1 and CDR2 (germline): MGHDK, SYGVNS. The CDR3, as DNA: TGTGCCAGCAGTTCTGACCTCTTAGGCGAGCAGTACTTC. It is translated as CASSSDLLGEQYF.

This clonotype has at least ten counts. V usage is TRBV12-3 or TRBV12-4 and J usage is TRBJ1-1; weak D call: TRBD1 (6 bases). The CDR3 consists of 14 residues. With 7 bases removed from V and 1 base from J, the gap between germline ends came to 13 bases. The CDR3 coding sequence is TGTGCCAGCACCCCAGGGGTGAGGAACACTGAAGCTTTCTTT. It codes for CASTPGVRNTEAFF.

The V gene is TRBV20-1, the J gene TRBJ1-2; 7 nucleotides match TRBD1. V dropped 3 bases and J dropped 5; count of bases not matched to a gene: 9. The CDR3 consists of 14 residues. The V gene's germline CDR1 is DFQATT and CDR2 SNEGSKA (reference sequence). The CDR3 is CSASATGAGYGYTF. In DNA, the CDR3 is TGCAGTGCTAGTGCTACAGGGGCGGGATATGGCTACACCTTC.

This clonotype was found a few times. The chain is built from TRBV10-3 and TRBJ2-5; perhaps TRBD1 as D (6 bases). The V end was cut by 5 bases, the J end by 5 bases, with 12 bases between. The V gene's germline CDR1 is ENHRY and CDR2 SYGVKD. The CDR3 contains 13 residues. The CDR3 nucleotides are TGTGCCATCAGTCTACAGGGCGCGGAGACCCAGTACTTC. Its translation is CAISLQGAETQYF.

This chain links TRBV7-2 with TRBJ2-5; D is uncertain. The CDR3 runs to 14 residues. Germline V lookup: CDR1 SGHTA, CDR2 FQGNSA. V gave up 8 bases and J gave up 2 bases, with 15 bases separating them. As DNA, the CDR3 is TGTGCCAGCGGAAAGGCCTCTCTACAAGAGACCCAGTACTTC. It translates to CASGKASLQETQYF.